These 21 T cell receptor beta chains share one sample of origin, sequenced in a study of early T cells in non-severe SARS-CoV-2 infection. TCRdb redid the calling of the 5' RACE reads with MiXCR, one entry per CDR3 protein. This sample has 50,000 to 70,000 distinct CDR3 sequences, with 15% found just once. This specimen consisted of whole blood, obtained at baseline. Source of these receptors: an adult who was a healthcare worker with PCR-confirmed SARS-CoV-2 infection or an uninfected control (not recorded which).

About this clonotype itself: Compared with germline, one end of the junction differs, possibly owing to a read error. This chain uses TRBV20-1 with TRBJ1-2; 8 nucleotides line up with TRBD1. The CDR3 is 15 amino acids. The germline gives CDR1 DFQATT, CDR2 SNEGSKA (reference sequence). The CDR3 spells CSAYNSGGAYYGYTF. The CDR3 bases are TGCAGTGCTTATAATTCAGGGGGCGCGTACTACGGCTACACCTTC.

This chain uses TRBV11-2 with TRBJ2-7; D is ambiguous. This CDR3 spans 13 amino acids. CDR1 and CDR2 (germline): SGHAT, FQNNGV. V gave up 1 base and J gave up 3 bases, with 7 bases separating them. CDR3 sequence: CASSLVASYEQYF. Here the CDR3 DNA reads TGTGCCAGCAGCTTAGTCGCCAGCTACGAGCAGTACTTC.

This rearrangement joins TRBV27 to TRBJ1-6; D may be TRBD1 (5 bases). V was cut by 8 bases and J by 9 bases, with 14 bases left in between. The CDR3 loop spans 13 amino acids. Looked up from germline, CDR1 is MNHEY and CDR2 is SMNVEV (reference sequence). The CDR3 coding sequence is TGTGCCAGCGGGACCCGAGGCAGTTCACCCCTCCACTTT. Protein: CASGTRGSSPLHF.

The chain combines TRBV7-9 with TRBJ2-7; D gene uncertain. The V end was cut by 0 bases, the J end by 2 bases, with 8 bases between. CDR1 and CDR2 (germline): SEHNR, FQNEAQ (reference sequence). This CDR3 spans 14 amino acids. The CDR3 loop is CASSLAQATYEQYF. The CDR3 nucleotides read TGTGCCAGCAGCTTAGCGCAGGCCACCTACGAGCAGTACTTC. Drawing the rest from reference TRBV7-9 and TRBJ2-7, the complete variable domain is DTGVSQNPRHKITKRGQNVTFRCDPISEHNRLYWYRQTLGQGPEFLTYFQNEAQLEKSRLLSDRFSAERPKGSFSTLEIQRTEQGDSAMYLCASSLAQATYEQYFGPGTRLTVT.

The CDR3 coding sequence is TGTGCCACCTTGCCTAGGAGAACTGAAGCTTTCTTT. This sequence encodes CATLPRRTEAFF. The chain uses TRBV24-1 and TRBJ1-1; unclear D gene. Between the trimmed V and J ends, which lost 9 bases and 5 bases, there was a span of 12 bases. The CDR3 runs to 12 residues. Looked up from germline, CDR1 is KGHDR and CDR2 is SFDVKD.

The chain couples TRBV20-1 to TRBJ1-4; a possible D gene is TRBD1 (5 bases). CDR3 size: 15 residues. Germline CDR1 DFQATT, CDR2 SNEGSKA (reference sequence). V lost 0 bases and J lost 4, with 12 bases in between. The CDR3 is CSARDYGTYNEKLFF. CDR3 DNA sequence: TGCAGTGCTAGAGATTATGGGACCTATAATGAAAAACTGTTTTTT.

The chain has TRBV6-6 and TRBJ2-7, with D tentatively TRBD2 (7 bases). V was pared by 2 bases and J by 7 bases, with 15 bases between. The CDR3 covers 14 residues. CDR1 and CDR2 (germline): MNHNY, SVGAGI (reference sequence). For the CDR3, the DNA is TGTGCCAGCAGTTACGGGAGGGACACAGAAGAGCAGTACTTC. It encodes CASSYGRDTEEQYF.

By share, this clonotype counts as medium-sized. The CDR3 is CASSAPGAGETQYF. DNA for the CDR3: TGTGCCAGCAGTGCCCCAGGGGCAGGAGAGACCCAGTACTTC. The gene calls are TRBV27 and TRBJ2-5, with D possibly TRBD1 on 6 matching bases. CDR1 and CDR2 (germline): MNHEY, SMNVEV (reference sequence). V dropped 5 bases and J dropped 4 bases, with 14 bases sitting between them. CDR3 size: 14 residues.

The chain joins TRBV14 to TRBJ1-2; D unclear. The length of the CDR3 is 14 residues. The V end lost 3 bases, the J end lost 4 bases, and 12 bases lay between the germline ends. Germline lookup yields CDR1 SGHDN and CDR2 FVKESK. CDR3 in DNA: TGTGCCAGCAGCCAGCGAGCAGAAATCTATGGCTACACCTTC. It translates to CASSQRAEIYGYTF.

The chain has TRBV6-2 or TRBV6-3 and TRBJ2-2; TRBD1 or TRBD2 may be the D gene (5 bases each). The CDR3 sequence is 14 residues long. Trimming took 8 bases from V and 2 from J, leaving 12 bases between them. Germline V CDR1 and CDR2: MNHEY, SVGEGT. CDR3 coding DNA: TGTGCCAGCCGCCTGGGACCAAACACCGGGGAGCTGTTTTTT. Amino acid sequence: CASRLGPNTGELFF.

This clonotype has just a few counts. The chain carries TRBV5-6 and TRBJ1-3; D gene unclear. CDR3 size: 15 residues. Germline V gene sequence: CDR1 SGHDT, CDR2 YYEEEE. Trimming cost V 1 base and J 0 bases, with 8 bases left between them. This chain's CDR3 is CASSLRAASGNTIYF. CDR3 sequence (DNA): TGTGCCAGCAGCTTGAGGGCAGCCTCTGGAAACACCATATATTTT. The whole variable domain, remainder taken from reference TRBV5-6 and TRBJ1-3, is DAGVTQSPTHLIKTRGQQVTLRCSPKSGHDTVSWYQQALGQGPQFIFQYYEEEERQRGNFPDRFSGHQFPNYSSELNVNALLLGDSALYLCASSLRAASGNTIYFGEGSWLTVV.

This clonotype turned up a few times. CDR3 coding DNA: TGCAGTGCTAGAAGGAGCAACACTGAAGCTTTCTTT. It yields the protein CSARRSNTEAFF. The chain has TRBV20-1 and TRBJ1-1; no clear D gene. CDR3 length equals 12 residues. Trimming took 2 bases from V and 2 from J, leaving 6 bases between them. Germline V gene data show CDR1 as DFQATT and CDR2 as SNEGSKA (reference sequence).

This chain connects TRBV5-1 to TRBJ2-1, with 9 bases lining up with TRBD2. Germline CDR1 reads SGHRS; CDR2 reads YFSETQ. The CDR3 contains 13 residues. With V trimmed by 3 bases and J by 7 bases, 2 bases remained unmatched. CDR3 in amino acids: CASSSSGNNEQFF. The CDR3 bases are TGCGCCAGCAGCTCTAGCGGGAATAATGAGCAGTTCTTC.

This clonotype has just a few counts. This chain uses TRBV4-1 with TRBJ2-5, with D perhaps matching TRBD1 (6 bases). Per germline, CDR1 MGHRA and CDR2 YSYEKL. V was trimmed by 3 bases and J by 5 bases, leaving 22 bases between them. CDR3 size: 17 residues. The CDR3 region is CASSHGFTGKGSETQYF. CDR3 DNA: TGCGCCAGCAGCCATGGGTTTACAGGGAAAGGGTCGGAGACCCAGTACTTC.

This clonotype was seen many times. This sequence joins TRBV6-6 and TRBJ1-5; 8 nucleotides match TRBD1. CDR1 is MNHNY, CDR2 SVGAGI, per germline (reference sequence). This CDR3 is 16 amino acids long. Trimming took 2 bases from V and 7 from J; bases not matched to a gene: 10. The CDR3: CASSYIPGGAEQPQHF. The DNA for the CDR3 is TGTGCCAGCAGTTACATCCCAGGGGGCGCCGAGCAGCCCCAGCATTTT.

This clonotype has ten or more counts. The gene calls are TRBV10-3 and TRBJ2-7, with TRBD1 as a possible D gene (5 bases). This CDR3 spans 13 amino acids. Germline V lookup: CDR1 ENHRY, CDR2 SYGVKD. Trimming left V 8 bases short and J 4 bases short, with 15 bases between. In DNA, the CDR3 is TGTGCCATCTCGGTCCAGGGTGGGTACGAGCAGTACTTC. Translation gives CAISVQGGYEQYF.

The sample holds many counts of this clonotype. V is TRBV4-1 and J is TRBJ2-7; D gene uncertain. Per germline, CDR1 MGHRA and CDR2 YSYEKL. Trimming shortened V by 1 base and J by 4 bases, and 8 bases separated the two germline ends. This CDR3 has 13 residues. CDR3 region: CASSQGDTYEQYF. CDR3 nucleotides: TGCGCCAGCAGCCAAGGAGACACTTACGAGCAGTACTTC.

The J gene is TRBJ1-6, the V gene TRBV5-4, with 9 bases lining up with TRBD1. There are 15 residues in the CDR3. Trimming at V came to 0 bases and at J to 9 bases, leaving 4 bases not matched to a gene. Per germline, CDR1 SGHNT and CDR2 YYREEE (reference sequence). The CDR3 reads CASSLAMDRGSPLHF. The CDR3 bases are TGTGCCAGCAGCTTGGCAATGGACAGGGGTTCACCCCTCCACTTT. The whole variable domain, filled in from reference TRBV5-4 and TRBJ1-6, reads ETGVTQSPTHLIKTRGQQVTLRCSSQSGHNTVSWYQQALGQGPQFIFQYYREEENGRGNFPPRFSGLQFPNYSSELNVNALELDDSALYLCASSLAMDRGSPLHFGNGTRLTVT.

This clonotype has ten or more counts. The rearrangement joins TRBV7-8 to TRBJ2-7; D may be TRBD1 or TRBD2 (5 bases each). The CDR3 consists of 13 residues. Between the trimmed V and J ends, which lost 8 bases and 3 bases, there was a span of 14 bases. The V gene's germline CDR1 is SGHVS and CDR2 FQNEAQ. CDR3 amino acids: CASSGGRNYEQYF. CDR3 coding DNA: TGTGCCAGCTCTGGGGGACGGAACTACGAGCAGTACTTC.

This clonotype was counted a few times. V and J are TRBV5-1 and TRBJ2-7; 12 bases agree with TRBD2. The CDR3 runs to 19 residues. After removal of 0 bases from V and 0 bases from J, the junction contained 10 bases not matched to a gene. CDR1 SGHRS and CDR2 YFSETQ come from the germline V gene. The DNA of the CDR3 is TGCGCCAGCAGCTTGGTCGGAAAACAGACTAGCGGGAGCTCCTACGAGCAGTACTTC. It encodes CASSLVGKQTSGSSYEQYF.

This clonotype was observed a handful of times. The genes are TRBV7-9 and TRBJ1-4; the D gene is possibly TRBD1 (5 bases). CDR1 is SEHNR and CDR2 is FQNEAQ in the germline V gene (reference sequence). With 1 base removed from V and 8 bases from J, the gap between germline ends came to 8 bases. CDR3 length: 13 residues. CDR3 sequence: CASSLGEGEKLFF. As DNA, the CDR3 is TGTGCCAGCAGCTTAGGAGAGGGGGAAAAACTGTTTTTT.